The rows below give T cell receptor beta chains drawn from one sample of a study of tumor-infiltrating lymphocytes in primary liver carcinoma. TCRdb itself ran the multiplex PCR reads through MiXCR, one entry per CDR3 protein. The sample has 90,000 to 110,000 distinct CDR3 sequences; approximately 80% are singletons. Specimen: liver tumor tissue from sampling region 3. The receptor source for this set is a man aged 35 to 55 with primary liver carcinoma and hepatitis B virus infection. The CDR3 runs from the conserved cysteine through the conserved F or W. The size field is filled for only some rows; it gives once, few, many or a size class.

>TRBJ2-7|-|TRBV6-6
CVSSPRQGPFYEQYF
>TRBJ2-3|once|TRBV4-3
CASSHRQGGTHTQYF
>TRBJ2-3|-|TRBV5-1
CACSLNGRGSTDRQYF
>TRBJ2-3|-|TRBV7-3
CASSLTRLAGTDTQYF
>TRBJ2-3|once|TRBV11-2
CASSLSMGARIVTKHTQYF
>TRBJ2-1|-|TRBV4-3
CASSQGLRDLTYNEQFF
>TRBJ2-3|-|TRBV4-1
CASIQGGGLAGGPDTQYF
>TRBJ1-1|-|TRBV12-3/TRBV12-4
CARSRQLNTEAIF
>TRBJ2-3|-|TRBV11-1
CTSGRKDTQYF
>TRBJ2-1|-|TRBV11-3
CASSLDSGIMHNEQFF
>TRBJ2-7|-|TRBV11-2
CASSLTTSTSAPYKQNF
>TRBJ2-7|-|TRBV12-5
CDSEGIGSYEQYF
>TRBJ2-2|-|TRBV20-1
CSTRDVGRAGELFF
>TRBJ1-3|many|TRBV28
CASSFGGNTIYF
>TRBJ2-4|-|TRBV12-3/TRBV12-4
CASSLDDMGTKNIQYF
>TRBJ2-7|-|TRBV4-1
CTSNQDGQDEQYF
>TRBJ2-1|-|TRBV11-3
CACSLGVSSNEQFF
>TRBJ1-2|many|TRBV19
CASSEGPYYGYTF
>TRBJ1-1|few|TRBV7-9
CASRLSANTEAFF
>TRBJ2-2|-|TRBV29-1
CIGGTGTWELFF
>TRBJ2-5|once|TRBV11-2
CSNSLGASGQEIQYF
>TRBJ2-1|-|TRBV5-6
CASIRGLARVLTYNEQFF
>TRBJ1-6|-|TRBV6-6
CACRPSQGVNSPLHF
>TRBJ2-7|-|TRBV4-2
CASNQAGSSGRDEQYF
>TRBJ2-1|-|TRBV6-6
CASGFQGGSYNGQFF
>TRBJ2-6|many|TRBV19
CATTGSGANVLTF
>TRBJ2-7|-|TRBV6-5
CACKGGASGDINEQYF
>TRBJ2-1|-|TRBV10-3
CAISPGLVGNYNEQFF
>TRBJ2-1|-|TRBV6-1
CASSRDGKYEQFF
>TRBJ2-1|-|TRBV4-3
CASGQGLGDLTYNDQFF
>TRBJ1-1|-|TRBV7-8
CASSLEQSRVAFF
>TRBJ2-2|-|TRBV11-2
CASSLGTWVTWELFF
>TRBJ1-2|-|TRBV14
CASSTDRSYYGYTF
>TRBJ2-5|-|TRBV12-3/TRBV12-4
CASSLAQGIKESQYF
>TRBJ2-7|few|TRBV5-6
CAGSSTGGDSYEQYF
>TRBJ1-6|-|TRBV14
CARSHLGENPPLHF
>TRBJ2-5|-|TRBV7-2
CASSRDPQETQYF
>TRBJ2-3|-|TRBV11-2
CTRSPWTGGDTDTQYF
>TRBJ2-1|-|TRBV5-5
CASSSLWTGGGNEQFF